The rows below give T cell receptor beta chains drawn from one sample of a study of B cell selection in AIRE deficiency. The repertoire was sequenced with immunoSEQ multiplex PCR; TCRdb's copy has only in-frame clones and lacks some. Of about 22,000 clones listed, 80% to 95% were seen once; the top ten hold roughly 1.4%. The specimen was CD4+CD25+ Tregs sorted from PBMCs. These receptors came from a human donor in good health. The CDR3 runs from the conserved cysteine through the conserved F or W. Each record gives: V gene, clone size, J gene, D gene, CDR3 protein, CDR3 DNA. D genes are given only for firm matches. Clone size, where shown, is once, few, many, or a class for clones that have expanded.

v_gene: TRBV7-9; abundance: .; j_gene: TRBJ1-2; d_gene: TRBD1; CDR3aa: CASSWTGLNYGYTF; CDR3nt: TGTGCCAGCAGCTGGACAGGTTTAAACTATGGCTACACCTTC
v_gene: TRBV10-3; abundance: .; j_gene: TRBJ2-2; d_gene: .; CDR3aa: CAILVEALGELFF; CDR3nt: TGTGCCATCCTAGTAGAGGCTTTAGGGGAGCTGTTTTTT
v_gene: TRBV7-9; abundance: .; j_gene: TRBJ1-5; d_gene: .; CDR3aa: CASSSIGQPQHF; CDR3nt: TGTGCCAGCAGCTCCATAGGTCAGCCCCAGCATTTT
v_gene: TRBV19; abundance: .; j_gene: TRBJ2-1; d_gene: .; CDR3aa: CASSRRDPSSYNEQFF; CDR3nt: TGTGCCAGTAGTAGAAGGGACCCGAGCTCCTACAATGAGCAGTTCTTC
v_gene: TRBV5-3; abundance: .; j_gene: TRBJ1-2; d_gene: TRBD1; CDR3aa: CASRSTGATYGYTF; CDR3nt: TGTGCCAGCAGGTCTACAGGGGCTACCTATGGCTACACCTTC
v_gene: TRBV18; abundance: .; j_gene: TRBJ2-5; d_gene: .; CDR3aa: CASSPGEGLQETQYF; CDR3nt: TGTGCCAGCTCACCTGGGGAAGGGTTACAAGAGACCCAGTACTTC
v_gene: TRBV12-5; abundance: .; j_gene: TRBJ2-5; d_gene: TRBD1; CDR3aa: CASAPTGVETQYF; CDR3nt: TGTGCTAGTGCTCCGACAGGGGTAGAGACCCAGTACTTC
v_gene: TRBV7-6; abundance: .; j_gene: TRBJ2-2; d_gene: .; CDR3aa: CASSPTIRNTGELFF; CDR3nt: TGTGCCAGCAGCCCGACTATACGAAACACCGGGGAGCTGTTTTTT
v_gene: TRBV19; abundance: .; j_gene: TRBJ1-2; d_gene: TRBD1; CDR3aa: CASSLRDRGRDGYTF; CDR3nt: TGTGCCAGTAGTCTCCGGGACAGGGGGCGAGATGGCTACACCTTC
v_gene: TRBV6-6; abundance: .; j_gene: TRBJ2-7; d_gene: .; CDR3aa: CASSYSGGGTYEQYF; CDR3nt: TGTGCCAGCAGTTACTCGGGGGGTGGCACCTACGAGCAGTACTTC
v_gene: TRBV7-9; abundance: .; j_gene: TRBJ2-3; d_gene: TRBD1; CDR3aa: CASGGRTGRTDTQYF; CDR3nt: TGTGCCAGCGGGGGGCGGACAGGGCGCACAGATACGCAGTATTTT
v_gene: TRBV6-5; abundance: .; j_gene: TRBJ2-6; d_gene: .; CDR3aa: CASTIGNDGANVLTF; CDR3nt: TGTGCCAGCACCATAGGCAACGACGGGGCCAACGTCCTGACTTTC
v_gene: TRBV7-3; abundance: .; j_gene: TRBJ2-7; d_gene: .; CDR3aa: CASNTGKRTDSYEQYF; CDR3nt: TGTGCCAGCAACACCGGGAAAAGGACAGACTCCTACGAGCAGTACTTC
v_gene: TRBV5-8; abundance: .; j_gene: TRBJ1-6; d_gene: .; CDR3aa: CASSQGLAPSSYNSPLHF; CDR3nt: TGTGCCAGCAGCCAAGGACTGGCACCGAGCTCCTATAATTCACCCCTCCACTTT
v_gene: TRBV11-2; abundance: .; j_gene: TRBJ2-3; d_gene: .; CDR3aa: CASSLDRNSDTQYF; CDR3nt: TGTGCCAGCAGCTTAGACCGCAACTCAGATACGCAGTATTTT
v_gene: TRBV5-1; abundance: few; j_gene: TRBJ2-7; d_gene: .; CDR3aa: CASKIDSYEQYF; CDR3nt: TGCGCCAGCAAAATTGACTCCTACGAGCAGTACTTC
v_gene: TRBV18; abundance: .; j_gene: TRBJ2-3; d_gene: TRBD2; CDR3aa: CASSGTSGTDTQYF; CDR3nt: TGTGCCAGCTCCGGGACTAGCGGGACAGATACGCAGTATTTT
v_gene: TRBV2; abundance: .; j_gene: TRBJ2-7; d_gene: .; CDR3aa: CASKTEQVVNEEYF; CDR3nt: TGTGCCAGCAAAACCGAACAGGTCGTCAACGAGGAGTACTTC
v_gene: TRBV2; abundance: few; j_gene: TRBJ2-1; d_gene: .; CDR3aa: CASIPPQGLQFF; CDR3nt: TGTGCCAGCATCCCGCCCCAGGGGTTACAATTCTTC
v_gene: TRBV6-1; abundance: .; j_gene: TRBJ1-2; d_gene: .; CDR3aa: CASRPGEYYGYTF; CDR3nt: TGTGCCAGCAGGCCAGGGGAGTACTATGGCTACACCTTC
v_gene: TRBV7-9; abundance: once; j_gene: TRBJ1-3; d_gene: .; CDR3aa: CASSPLTVSGNTIYF; CDR3nt: TGTGCCAGCAGCCCCCTCACCGTCTCTGGAAACACCATATATTTT
v_gene: TRBV18; abundance: .; j_gene: TRBJ1-1; d_gene: .; CDR3aa: CASSPPGGYFEAFF; CDR3nt: TGTGCCAGCTCACCCCCGGGAGGCTATTTTGAAGCTTTCTTT
v_gene: TRBV2; abundance: .; j_gene: TRBJ2-7; d_gene: TRBD1; CDR3aa: CASSRDRVYEQYF; CDR3nt: TGTGCCAGCAGCCGGGACAGGGTTTACGAGCAGTACTTC
v_gene: TRBV28; abundance: .; j_gene: TRBJ1-5; d_gene: .; CDR3aa: CASSPPGAGRPQHF; CDR3nt: TGTGCCAGCAGTCCACCCGGGGCAGGGCGGCCCCAGCATTTT
v_gene: TRBV2; abundance: .; j_gene: TRBJ1-1; d_gene: TRBD1; CDR3aa: CASIQGFKNTEAFF; CDR3nt: TGTGCCAGCATACAGGGGTTCAAGAACACTGAAGCTTTCTTT
v_gene: TRBV18; abundance: .; j_gene: TRBJ1-2; d_gene: .; CDR3aa: CASSLPSRSGGYTF; CDR3nt: TGTGCCAGCTCACTACCATCGAGGTCAGGCGGCTACACCTTC
v_gene: TRBV29-1; abundance: .; j_gene: TRBJ1-2; d_gene: .; CDR3aa: CSVVGGSYGYTF; CDR3nt: TGCAGCGTTGTCGGGGGGAGCTATGGCTACACCTTC
v_gene: TRBV18; abundance: .; j_gene: TRBJ1-1; d_gene: .; CDR3aa: CASSPGSHSGTEAFF; CDR3nt: TGTGCCAGCTCACCAGGGTCACACTCAGGGACTGAAGCTTTCTTT
v_gene: TRBV5-1; abundance: .; j_gene: TRBJ1-1; d_gene: .; CDR3aa: CASSFGSFSQNTEAFF; CDR3nt: TGCGCCAGCAGCTTTGGCAGCTTTTCCCAGAACACTGAAGCTTTCTTT
v_gene: TRBV5-1; abundance: .; j_gene: TRBJ2-1; d_gene: .; CDR3aa: CASSWGPPQLQFF; CDR3nt: TGCGCCAGCAGCTGGGGACCCCCCCAGCTGCAGTTCTTC
v_gene: TRBV27; abundance: .; j_gene: TRBJ2-7; d_gene: .; CDR3aa: CASSLSGLSYEQYF; CDR3nt: TGTGCCAGCAGTTTGTCCGGCCTCTCCTACGAGCAGTACTTC
v_gene: TRBV7-6; abundance: .; j_gene: TRBJ2-5; d_gene: .; CDR3aa: CASTEGWRETQYF; CDR3nt: TGTGCCAGCACCGAGGGGTGGAGAGAGACCCAGTACTTC
v_gene: TRBV6-1; abundance: few; j_gene: TRBJ1-5; d_gene: .; CDR3aa: CASSFGGGVRSPQHF; CDR3nt: TGTGCCAGCTCCTTCGGAGGTGGAGTACGGAGCCCCCAGCATTTT
v_gene: TRBV6-5; abundance: .; j_gene: TRBJ1-2; d_gene: .; CDR3aa: CASSQTLTGGYTF; CDR3nt: TGTGCCAGCAGCCAGACCTTAACTGGGGGCTACACCTTC
v_gene: TRBV11-2; abundance: .; j_gene: TRBJ2-7; d_gene: .; CDR3aa: CASSLGAGSYEQYF; CDR3nt: TGTGCCAGCAGCTTAGGTGCGGGATCCTACGAGCAGTACTTC
v_gene: TRBV2; abundance: .; j_gene: TRBJ2-1; d_gene: .; CDR3aa: CASSEELGTYNEQFF; CDR3nt: TGTGCCAGCAGTGAAGAACTAGGTACCTACAATGAGCAGTTCTTC
v_gene: TRBV19; abundance: .; j_gene: TRBJ2-1; d_gene: TRBD2; CDR3aa: CASSQGLAPNEQFF; CDR3nt: TGTGCCAGTAGTCAGGGACTAGCCCCCAATGAGCAGTTCTTC
v_gene: TRBV10-3; abundance: .; j_gene: TRBJ1-1; d_gene: .; CDR3aa: CAISGVVGSLNTEAFF; CDR3nt: TGTGCCATCAGTGGAGTTGTAGGGTCCCTGAACACTGAAGCTTTCTTT
v_gene: TRBV7-9; abundance: .; j_gene: TRBJ2-3; d_gene: .; CDR3aa: CASSSRVDTQYF; CDR3nt: TGTGCCAGCAGCTCCAGGGTGGATACGCAGTATTTT
v_gene: TRBV27; abundance: .; j_gene: TRBJ2-7; d_gene: .; CDR3aa: CASSGGNSYEQYF; CDR3nt: TGTGCCAGCAGTGGGGGAAACTCCTACGAGCAGTACTTC
v_gene: TRBV6-5; abundance: .; j_gene: TRBJ2-3; d_gene: TRBD1; CDR3aa: CASSSGTVSTDTQYF; CDR3nt: TGTGCCAGCAGTTCGGGGACAGTCAGCACAGATACGCAGTATTTT
v_gene: TRBV18; abundance: .; j_gene: TRBJ2-5; d_gene: TRBD1; CDR3aa: CASSTRDRGKTQYF; CDR3nt: TGTGCCAGCTCCACCAGGGACAGGGGCAAGACCCAGTACTTC
v_gene: TRBV7-4; abundance: once; j_gene: TRBJ2-5; d_gene: .; CDR3aa: CASSQADSRETQYF; CDR3nt: TGTGCCAGCAGCCAAGCGGACAGTCGGGAGACCCAGTACTTC
v_gene: TRBV27; abundance: .; j_gene: TRBJ2-7; d_gene: TRBD2; CDR3aa: CASSLRGRGEQYF; CDR3nt: TGTGCCAGCAGTTTACGGGGGAGGGGCGAGCAGTACTTC
v_gene: TRBV11-3; abundance: once; j_gene: TRBJ1-2; d_gene: .; CDR3aa: CASSLAGNLNYGYTF; CDR3nt: TGTGCCAGCAGCTTAGCAGGGAATCTTAACTATGGCTACACCTTC
v_gene: TRBV10-1; abundance: once; j_gene: TRBJ2-3; d_gene: .; CDR3aa: CASSESSSHSTDTQYF; CDR3nt: TGCGCCAGCAGTGAGTCAAGCAGCCACAGCACAGATACGCAGTATTTT
v_gene: TRBV6-6; abundance: .; j_gene: TRBJ2-3; d_gene: .; CDR3aa: CASSRDGGADTQYF; CDR3nt: TGTGCCAGCAGCCGGGACGGCGGCGCAGATACGCAGTATTTT
v_gene: TRBV28; abundance: .; j_gene: TRBJ1-1; d_gene: TRBD1; CDR3aa: CASSRTGGLITREAFF; CDR3nt: TGTGCCAGCAGCAGGACAGGGGGCCTCATCACCCGGGAGGCTTTCTTT
v_gene: TRBV6-5; abundance: .; j_gene: TRBJ2-7; d_gene: .; CDR3aa: CASSSPGGSTYEQYF; CDR3nt: TGTGCCAGCAGTTCCCCCGGAGGGTCGACCTACGAGCAGTACTTC
v_gene: TRBV4-1; abundance: .; j_gene: TRBJ1-3; d_gene: .; CDR3aa: CASSQEHSISGNTIYF; CDR3nt: TGCGCCAGCAGCCAAGAGCACAGTATCTCTGGAAACACCATATATTTT
v_gene: TRBV20-1; abundance: .; j_gene: TRBJ1-2; d_gene: .; CDR3aa: CSGPGYTF; CDR3nt: TGCAGTGGACCTGGCTACACCTTC
v_gene: TRBV6-6; abundance: .; j_gene: TRBJ1-5; d_gene: TRBD1; CDR3aa: CASSRNRGPQPQHF; CDR3nt: TGTGCCAGCAGCCGGAACAGGGGGCCGCAGCCCCAGCATTTT
v_gene: TRBV18; abundance: few; j_gene: TRBJ1-1; d_gene: .; CDR3aa: CASSPPGRVNTEAFF; CDR3nt: TGTGCCAGCTCACCACCGGGGCGGGTGAACACTGAAGCTTTCTTT
v_gene: TRBV9; abundance: .; j_gene: TRBJ2-2; d_gene: TRBD2; CDR3aa: CASSVVSSGSTGELFF; CDR3nt: TGTGCCAGCAGCGTAGTTTCTAGCGGGAGTACCGGGGAGCTGTTTTTT
v_gene: TRBV2; abundance: .; j_gene: TRBJ1-4; d_gene: TRBD1; CDR3aa: CASSRTGGREKLFF; CDR3nt: TGTGCCAGCAGCCGGACAGGGGGCCGAGAAAAACTGTTTTTT
v_gene: TRBV11-2; abundance: .; j_gene: TRBJ2-3; d_gene: TRBD2; CDR3aa: CASSPALAGVSDTQYF; CDR3nt: TGTGCCAGCAGCCCGGCGCTAGCGGGGGTGTCAGATACGCAGTATTTT
v_gene: TRBV7-9; abundance: .; j_gene: TRBJ2-7; d_gene: .; CDR3aa: CASSLGFGSTPYEQYF; CDR3nt: TGTGCCAGCAGCTTAGGATTCGGCAGTACGCCCTACGAGCAGTACTTC
v_gene: TRBV2; abundance: .; j_gene: TRBJ2-7; d_gene: .; CDR3aa: CASSVFLQVDEQYF; CDR3nt: TGTGCCAGCAGTGTTTTCCTCCAGGTCGACGAGCAGTACTTC
v_gene: TRBV19; abundance: .; j_gene: TRBJ2-2; d_gene: TRBD1; CDR3aa: CASSIQGANTGELFF; CDR3nt: TGTGCCAGTAGTATTCAGGGGGCGAACACCGGGGAGCTGTTTTTT
v_gene: TRBV30; abundance: .; j_gene: TRBJ1-6; d_gene: TRBD1; CDR3aa: CAWSEQGGSPLHF; CDR3nt: TGTGCCTGGAGTGAACAGGGGGGTTCACCCCTCCACTTT